This TCR beta chain was recorded in a study of T-cell memory formation after mild COVID-19. Across the whole study: Largely donor-specific TCR clusters were found.

Germline V lookup: CDR1 SGHRS, CDR2 YFSETQ. V was clipped by 1 base and J by 2 bases; unmatched bases: 26. The CDR3 is 23 residues long. Constant-segment primers were used for 5'RACE, and the resulting TCR alpha and TCR beta cDNA libraries carried sample barcodes and UMIs. TCRdb redid the calling of the 5' RACE reads with MiXCR, one entry per CDR3 protein. The sample contains 430,000 or so distinct CDR3 sequences, about 23% of which appear only once. To note about this clonotype: Its matching antigen is unknown.

Study outcomes and limitations: Clones that got smaller from day 15 to 85 had even CD4/CD8, while clones growing later tipped toward CD4+. Shrinking CD4+ clones resided mostly in CM and EM, and CD8+ ones in EMRA.

The sample taken for sequencing was PBMCs or a T cell subset sorted from them (not recorded which). The source is an adult woman who had mild COVID-19 (a few samples of this study predate the infection). Cell type and time point are not known. The rearrangement uses TRBV5-1 and TRBJ2-7; 11 bases line up with TRBD1. CDR3 coding DNA: TGCGCCAGCAGCTTGTTTATTTTCCACTCCGGGACAGGGGGTCCCACCCCGACCTACGAGCAGTACTTC. Translated: CASSLFIFHSGTGGPTPTYEQYF. Drawing the rest from reference TRBV5-1 and TRBJ2-7, the complete variable domain is KAGVTQTPRYLIKTRGQQVTLSCSPISGHRSVSWYQQTPGQGLQFLFEYFSETQRNKGNFPGRFSGRQFSNSRSEMNVSTLELGDSALYLCASSLFIFHSGTGGPTPTYEQYFGPGTRLTVT.